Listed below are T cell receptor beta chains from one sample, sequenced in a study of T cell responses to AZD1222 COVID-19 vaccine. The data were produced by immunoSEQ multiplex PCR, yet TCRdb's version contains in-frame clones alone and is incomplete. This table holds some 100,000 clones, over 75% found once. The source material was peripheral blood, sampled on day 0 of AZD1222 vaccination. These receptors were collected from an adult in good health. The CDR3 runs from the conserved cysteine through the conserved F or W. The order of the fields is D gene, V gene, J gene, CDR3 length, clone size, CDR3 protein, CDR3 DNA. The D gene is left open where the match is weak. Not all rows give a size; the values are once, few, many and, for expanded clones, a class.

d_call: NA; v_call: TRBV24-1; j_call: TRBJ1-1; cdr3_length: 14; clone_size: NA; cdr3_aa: CATSGVYPNTEAFF; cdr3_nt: TGTGCCACCAGTGGGGTTTACCCGAACACTGAAGCTTTCTTT
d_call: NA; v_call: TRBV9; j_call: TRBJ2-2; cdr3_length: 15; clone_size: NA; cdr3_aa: CASSVGHTNTGELFF; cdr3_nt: TGTGCCAGCAGCGTAGGCCATACGAACACCGGGGAGCTGTTTTTT
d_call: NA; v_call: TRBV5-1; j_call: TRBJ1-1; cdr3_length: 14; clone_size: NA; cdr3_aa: CASSAEGVNTEAFF; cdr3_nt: TGCGCCAGCAGCGCAGAAGGGGTTAACACTGAAGCTTTCTTT
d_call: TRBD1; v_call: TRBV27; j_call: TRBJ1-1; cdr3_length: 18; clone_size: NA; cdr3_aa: CASIKNSGTGGMNTEAFF; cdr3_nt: TGTGCCAGCATTAAAAATTCCGGGACAGGGGGGATGAACACTGAAGCTTTCTTT
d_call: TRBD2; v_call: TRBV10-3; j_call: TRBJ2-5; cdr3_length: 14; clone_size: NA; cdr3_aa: CAIRGGTRQETQYF; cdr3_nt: TGTGCCATCAGGGGGGGGACTAGACAAGAGACCCAGTACTTC
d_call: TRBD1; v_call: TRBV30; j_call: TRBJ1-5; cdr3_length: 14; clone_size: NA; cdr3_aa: CAWNLGGSHQPQHF; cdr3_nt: TGTGCCTGGAATTTAGGGGGCTCCCACCAGCCCCAGCATTTT
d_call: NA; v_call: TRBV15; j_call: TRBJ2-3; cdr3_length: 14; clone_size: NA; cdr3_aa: CATSSRAPTDTQYF; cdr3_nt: TGTGCCACCAGCAGTAGGGCCCCCACAGATACGCAGTATTTT
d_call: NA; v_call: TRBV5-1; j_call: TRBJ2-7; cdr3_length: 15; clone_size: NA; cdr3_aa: CASSLGGDTSTFQYF; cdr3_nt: TGCGCCAGCAGCTTGGGAGGAGATACGAGTACGTTTCAGTACTTC
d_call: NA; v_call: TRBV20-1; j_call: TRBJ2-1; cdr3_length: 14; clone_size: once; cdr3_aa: CSASFSSVGNEQFF; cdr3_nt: TGCAGTGCTAGTTTTTCTAGCGTAGGGAATGAGCAGTTCTTC
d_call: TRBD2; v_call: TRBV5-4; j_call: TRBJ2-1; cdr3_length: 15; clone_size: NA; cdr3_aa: CASSPKVAGTNEQFF; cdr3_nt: TGTGCCAGCAGCCCTAAAGTAGCGGGAACCAATGAGCAGTTCTTC
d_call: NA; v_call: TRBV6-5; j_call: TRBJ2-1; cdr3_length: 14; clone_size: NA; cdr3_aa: CASSSQGQDNEQFF; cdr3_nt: TGTGCCAGCAGCTCCCAAGGGCAGGACAATGAGCAGTTCTTC